These 15 T cell receptor beta chains originate from one sample sequenced in a study of read filtering for tumor transcriptome and immune sequencing. The library was built from about 0.4 ug RNA with molecular barcoded adaptors for alpha/delta and beta/gamma chains. TCRdb re-derived calls from the reads in MiXCR, one entry per CDR3 protein. This table has over 55,000 distinct CDR3 sequences, approximately 13% appearing once. Sequenced material: a population of CD138-negative cells sorted from bone marrow. These receptors originate from a donor at least 40 years old with multiple myeloma.

A note on this clonotype: Being one base from a much bigger clone, this may be a read error. J is TRBJ2-1 and V is TRBV5-5; possibly TRBD2 for D (6 bases). Deletions cut 3 bases from V and 8 bases from J, with 18 bases between. CDR1 SGHKS and CDR2 YYEKEE come from the germline V gene (reference sequence). The CDR3 is made up of 15 amino acids. CDR3 nucleotides: TGTGCCAGCAGCTCGGGAGCCCTGGGGGATGATGAGCAGTTCTTC. It encodes CASSSGALGDDEQFF.

This clonotype was observed at least ten times. The CDR3 coding sequence is TGTGCCAGCAGCGTAGAAAGGTCGAACACTGAAGCTTTCTTT. This encodes CASSVERSNTEAFF. J is TRBJ1-1 and V is TRBV9; D call uncertain. The germline CDR1 and CDR2 sequences are SGDLS and YYNGEE. Trimming cost V 0 bases and J 1 base, with 7 bases left between them. The CDR3 contains 14 residues.

This clonotype came up many times. V gene TRBV20-1 combines with J gene TRBJ2-7, with a weak D call TRBD1 (5 bases). CDR1 is DFQATT, CDR2 SNEGSKA, per germline (reference sequence). CDR3 size: 15 residues. The V end was cut by 2 bases, the J end by 2 bases, with 16 bases between. This CDR3 reads CSARPGWKGTYEQYF. In DNA, the CDR3 is TGCAGTGCTAGACCAGGGTGGAAGGGAACCTACGAGCAGTACTTC.

In this sample, this clonotype turned up many times. The chain is built from TRBV14 and TRBJ1-1; no definite D call. Trimming left V 0 bases short and J 11 bases short, with 13 bases between. CDR1 and CDR2 (germline): SGHDN, FVKESK. The CDR3 consists of 13 residues. Written as DNA, the CDR3 is TGTGCCAGCAGCCAAGATTTGCGGACCCGGGCTTTCTTT. Protein sequence: CASSQDLRTRAFF.

About this clonotype: It is likely a read error: a sequence one base away is far more abundant. The chain couples TRBV11-2 to TRBJ2-1; 8 bases match TRBD2. This CDR3 is built from 15 residues. Germline V gives CDR1 SGHAT, CDR2 FQNNGV. V trimming: 6 bases; J trimming: 5 bases; junction bases outside the gene matches: 9. As DNA, the CDR3 is TGTGCCAGCAGTAATCCGGTACTAGCGGACAATGAGCAGTTCTTC. Its protein product is CASSNPVLADNEQFF.

This clonotype showed up many times. The rearrangement joins TRBV28 to TRBJ2-3; 14 positions agree with TRBD2. J was trimmed by 5 bases and V by 5 bases; bases with no gene match: 9. The length of the CDR3 is 17 residues. The germline CDR1 and CDR2 sequences are MDHEN and SYDVKM. Written as DNA, the CDR3 is TGTGCCAGCAGTATAAATCCCGGACTAGCGGGAGGAGATACGCAGTATTTT. It encodes CASSINPGLAGGDTQYF.

Notes on this clonotype: This may stem from a read error, because a much larger clone lies one nucleotide away. The CDR3: CASNLVTGVRNEQYF. For the CDR3, the DNA is TGCGCCAGCAACTTGGTCACGGGAGTGCGCAACGAGCAGTACTTC. The rearrangement joins TRBV5-1 to TRBJ2-7; tentative D call: TRBD2 (6 bases). Per germline, CDR1 SGHRS and CDR2 YFSETQ. CDR3 length: 15 residues. The full variable domain, with the rest looked up from reference TRBV5-1 and TRBJ2-7, is KAGVTQTPRYLIKTRGQQVTLSCSPISGHRSVSWYQQTPGQGLQFLFEYFSETQRNKGNFPGRFSGRQFSNSRSEMNVSTLELGDSALYLCASNLVTGVRNEQYFGPGTRLTVT.

This clonotype was recorded a few times. V and J are TRBV7-2 and TRBJ2-7, with 7 bases fitting TRBD2. J was trimmed by 4 bases and V by 2 bases; bases with no gene match: 11. The CDR3 is 16 residues long. CDR1 and CDR2 from the germline V gene are SGHTA and FQGNSA. The CDR3 nucleotides are TGTGCCAGCAGCTTAATGGGACGGACTAGGGGTTACGAGCAGTACTTC. Amino acid sequence: CASSLMGRTRGYEQYF. Drawing the rest from reference TRBV7-2 and TRBJ2-7, the complete variable domain is GAGVSQSPSNKVTEKGKDVELRCDPISGHTALYWYRQSLGQGLEFLIYFQGNSAPDKSGLPSDRFSAERTGGSVSTLTIQRTQQEDSAVYLCASSLMGRTRGYEQYFGPGTRLTVT.

This clonotype was found a few times. The rearrangement joins TRBV29-1 to TRBJ2-7, with a possible D match to TRBD2 (6 bases). The germline V gene encodes CDR1 SQVTM and CDR2 ANQGSEA. The V end lost 4 bases, the J end lost 4 bases, and 17 bases lay between the germline ends. This CDR3 has 14 amino acids. CDR3 sequence reads: CSVVLAEGLYEQYF. The CDR3 DNA reads as TGCAGCGTTGTACTAGCCGAGGGCTTATACGAGCAGTACTTC.

The table lists this clonotype with a count of one. A much larger clone sits a single nucleotide away, making a read error possible. Given the absence of the conserved phenylalanine or tryptophan at the CDR3 end, a read error is likely. The J gene is TRBJ2-7, the V gene TRBV20-1; a possible D gene is TRBD1 (6 bases). CDR1 and CDR2 (germline): DFQATT, SNEGSKA (reference sequence). The CDR3 is 13 amino acids. Trimming left V 2 bases short and J 3 bases short, with 11 bases between. The CDR3 loop reads CSARTGQFYEQYY. As DNA, the CDR3 is TGCAGTGCTAGAACTGGACAGTTCTACGAGCAGTACTAC.

The table lists this clonotype with many counts. V usage is TRBV29-1 and J usage is TRBJ1-2; no clear D gene. V shed 7 bases and J shed 5 bases, with 14 bases lying between them. Per germline, CDR1 SQVTM and CDR2 ANQGSEA. CDR3 length: 12 residues. This chain's CDR3 is CSAQGEMYGYTF. The CDR3 DNA reads as TGCAGCGCCCAAGGCGAAATGTATGGCTACACCTTC. The full variable domain, in which reference TRBV29-1 and TRBJ1-2 provide the parts outside the CDR3, is SAVISQKPSRDICQRGTSLTIQCQVDSQVTMMFWYRQQPGQSLTLIATANQGSEATYESGFVIDKFPISRPNLTFSTLTVSNMSPEDSSIYLCSAQGEMYGYTFGSGTRLTVV.

Comments on this clonotype: A far larger clone is a single base away, which makes a read error likely. The chain couples TRBV12-3 or TRBV12-4 to TRBJ2-2, with D tentatively TRBD2 (6 bases). The CDR3 is 15 amino acids. The CDR3 here is CTSGFYGSGTGELFF. CDR3 DNA: TGTACTAGTGGTTTTTACGGGAGTGGCACCGGGGAGCTGTTTTTT.

This clonotype has at least ten counts. The CDR3 region has the DNA TGTGCCAGCAGCTTGTTGGAGGGACAGGTCTCAAGTCCCTACGAGCAGTACTTC. This translates into CASSLLEGQVSSPYEQYF. The gene calls are TRBV5-7 and TRBJ2-7; 8 nucleotides line up with TRBD1. TRBV5-7 is classed as an ORF, of uncertain function. V gave up 1 base and J gave up 2 bases; unmatched junction bases: 14. The CDR3 contains 18 residues.

At least ten counts were recorded for this clonotype. Here the CDR3 DNA reads TGTGCCAGCAGTTCCGGACACTACACTGAAGCTTTCTTT. It encodes CASSSGHYTEAFF. The chain combines TRBV6-6 with TRBJ1-1; perhaps TRBD1 as D (5 bases). V lost 4 bases and J lost 3, with 9 bases in between. CDR1 is MNHNY, CDR2 SVGAGI, per germline (reference sequence). CDR3 length equals 13 residues.

As to this clonotype: A read error may produce the germline difference seen at one junction end. The chain has TRBV11-3 and TRBJ1-1, with unresolved D. Germline V gene lookup returns CDR1 SGHNT and CDR2 YENEEA. CDR3 length: 12 residues. The CDR3 region is CTSSPTVTEAFF. CDR3 in DNA: TGTACCAGCAGCCCCACGGTCACTGAAGCTTTCTTT.